This T cell receptor (beta chain) was documented in a study of cytomegalovirus exposure and HLA in healthy donors. PCR amplification relied on 60 Vbeta primers (plus 13 Jbeta primers). Produced via immunoSEQ multiplex PCR; TCRdb's table is partial and in-frame only. Counted here are roughly 250,000 clones, roughly 86% occurring once; the ten biggest clones make up roughly 2%. CDR3 size: 15 residues. Germline values: CDR1 MDHEN, CDR2 SYDVKM. The V and J ends lost 4 bases and 9 bases, in that order; junction bases with no gene match: 13. It was healthy bone marrow donors who served as donors. The chain uses TRBV28 and TRBJ1-1, with TRBD1 matching 8 bases. This TCR was sampled from a woman in her thirties or forties in good health and CMV-seropositive. What was sequenced was PBMCs. For the CDR3, the DNA is TGTGCCAGCAGTTCTTCTACCGGGACAGGATGGCAAGCTTTCTTT. Protein: CASSSSTGTGWQAFF.